This T cell receptor beta chain was obtained from a study of blood T cell repertoires in COVID-19. Germline V gene data show CDR1 as MNHEY and CDR2 as SVGEGT. The V and J ends lost 5 bases and 5 bases, in that order; junction bases with no gene match: 10. This CDR3 spans 15 amino acids. This table comes from immunoSEQ multiplex PCR, and its TCRdb copy is limited to in-frame clones, with some not included. This table holds over 200,000 clones, about 87% found once. This chain links TRBV6-2 or TRBV6-3 with TRBJ1-1; 8 bases are a match to TRBD1. The TCR sequence derives from a woman between 35 and 50 years old with acute COVID-19. Sample: PBMCs or T cells enriched from blood (not recorded which). CDR3 region: CASSLGQGGWTEAFF. Here the CDR3 DNA reads TGTGCCAGCAGTCTCGGACAGGGAGGATGGACTGAAGCTTTCTTT.